Each of the 21 T cell receptor beta chains below was sequenced from the same sample in a study of blood T cell repertoires in COVID-19. Profiled with immunoSEQ multiplex PCR; TCRdb holds only in-frame clones, not every one. The sample has about 82,000 clones; around 81% are singletons. Sequenced: peripheral blood. These receptors originate from an elderly man with active or convalescent COVID-19.

The CDR3 sequence is CASRRDGGSGNTIYF. CDR3 nucleotides: TGTGCCAGCAGGCGGGACGGCGGCTCTGGAAACACCATATATTTT. This sequence joins TRBV6-5 and TRBJ1-3, with D possibly matching TRBD1 (5 bases). CDR1 MNHEY and CDR2 SVGAGI come from the germline V gene. This CDR3 comprises 15 residues. The V end was cut by 6 bases, the J end by 0 bases, with 12 bases between.

The rearrangement joins TRBV18 to TRBJ2-2; possibly TRBD1 for D (6 bases). Per germline, CDR1 KGHSH and CDR2 LQKENI. This CDR3 is built from 19 residues. With 4 bases removed from V and 0 bases from J, the gap between germline ends came to 21 bases. The CDR3 spells CASSLRTDITIPNTGELFF. The CDR3 DNA reads TGTGCCAGCTCACTTCGGACAGACATCACTATACCGAACACCGGGGAGCTGTTTTTT.

In this sample, this clone turned up once. This chain joins TRBV19 and TRBJ1-1; 12 bases map to TRBD1. The germline CDR1 and CDR2 sequences are LNHDA and SQIVND (reference sequence). V dropped 8 bases and J dropped 1; count of bases not matched to a gene: 5. The CDR3 contains 15 residues. The CDR3 loop reads CASGDRGLPNTEAFF. In DNA form, the CDR3 reads TGTGCCAGTGGGGACAGGGGGCTACCGAACACTGAAGCTTTCTTT. The full variable domain, in which reference TRBV19 and TRBJ1-1 provide the parts outside the CDR3, is DGGITQSPKYLFRKEGQNVTLSCEQNLNHDAMYWYRQDPGQGLRLIYYSQIVNDFQKGDIAEGYSVSREKKESFPLTVTSAQKNPTAFYLCASGDRGLPNTEAFFGQGTRLTVV.

This clone rates as medium-sized. The chain links TRBV19 to TRBJ1-1; tentative D call: TRBD1 (5 bases). Trimming pared 5 bases from V and 1 base from J, leaving 11 bases between. The CDR3 loop spans 14 amino acids. The germline gives CDR1 LNHDA, CDR2 SQIVND (reference sequence). The CDR3, as DNA: TGTGCCAGTAGTCCTAGGAGGGGGAACACTGAAGCTTTCTTT. This translates into CASSPRRGNTEAFF. Full variable domain (rest looked up from reference TRBV19 and TRBJ1-1): DGGITQSPKYLFRKEGQNVTLSCEQNLNHDAMYWYRQDPGQGLRLIYYSQIVNDFQKGDIAEGYSVSREKKESFPLTVTSAQKNPTAFYLCASSPRRGNTEAFFGQGTRLTVV.

The chain couples TRBV29-1 to TRBJ2-5; D possibly corresponds to TRBD2 (7 bases). The ends were cut back, 7 bases at V and 4 bases at J, with 13 bases in the middle. Germline V gene lookup returns CDR1 SQVTM and CDR2 ANQGSEA. The CDR3 spans 12 residues. The CDR3 DNA follows: TGCAGCGCTGGGGGGGGCGGAGAGACCCAGTACTTC. Translation: CSAGGGGETQYF.

The rearrangement uses TRBV5-6 and TRBJ1-1; D remains unclear. CDR3 length equals 15 residues. Germline CDR1 and CDR2: SGHDT and YYEEEE. V shed 0 bases and J shed 5 bases, with 14 bases lying between them. The CDR3 DNA follows: TGTGCCAGCAGCTTGGCCGAGGTGGAGCGGACTGAAGCTTTCTTT. Protein: CASSLAEVERTEAFF.

This chain links TRBV3-1 (or the pseudogene TRBV3-2) with TRBJ2-7; weak D call: TRBD1 (5 bases). The CDR3 length is 16 residues. V lost 3 bases and J lost 3, with 18 bases in between. Germline V gives CDR1 LGHDT, CDR2 YNNKEL (reference sequence). This CDR3 is CASSHEWARGSYEQYV. The CDR3 DNA follows: TGTGCCAGCAGCCATGAGTGGGCTAGGGGTAGCTACGAGCAGTACGTC.

The CDR3 loop reads CASSLATGSLYGYTF. Written as DNA, the CDR3 is TGCGCCAGCAGCTTGGCTACGGGGTCCCTCTATGGCTACACCTTC. The chain links TRBV5-1 to TRBJ1-2, with D unresolved. Germline values: CDR1 SGHRS, CDR2 YFSETQ. The CDR3 sequence is 15 residues long. Between the trimmed V and J ends, which lost 0 bases and 4 bases, there was a span of 13 bases.

The J gene is TRBJ1-2, the V gene TRBV6-1, with 10 bases fitting TRBD1. Germline assignment: CDR1 MNHNS and CDR2 SASEGT. The CDR3 is made up of 15 amino acids. V was pared by 7 bases and J by 4 bases, with 9 bases of the junction left unmatched. The CDR3 coding sequence is TGTGCCAGCACGACAGGGGGCTCAAATCTCTATGGCTACACCTTC. Its protein product is CASTTGGSNLYGYTF.

J is TRBJ2-3 and V is TRBV3-1 (or the pseudogene TRBV3-2), with 9 bases lining up with TRBD2. The CDR3 has 16 amino acids. CDR1 LGHDT and CDR2 YNNKEL come from the germline V gene (reference sequence). The J segment lost 2 bases and the V segment lost 0 bases, leaving 3 bases of the junction unmatched. CDR3 nucleotides: TGTGCCAGCAGCCAAGATCTAGCGGGGAACACAGATACGCAGTATTTT. Translating it yields CASSQDLAGNTDTQYF.

This chain uses TRBV27 with TRBJ1-3, with TRBD1 as a possible D gene (5 bases). This CDR3 comprises 16 residues. The V gene's germline CDR1 is MNHEY and CDR2 SMNVEV (reference sequence). Trimming removed 2 bases at V and 3 bases at J, with 14 bases between. The CDR3 DNA is TGTGCCAGCAGTTTACGAGGGGAGGTCGGTGGAAACACCATATATTTT. This sequence encodes CASSLRGEVGGNTIYF.

This chain joins TRBV5-1 and TRBJ2-2; 8 bases line up with TRBD1. With 4 bases clipped from V and 5 bases from J, the junction kept 7 bases outside the gene matches. This CDR3 comprises 15 residues. CDR1 is SGHRS, CDR2 YFSETQ, per germline. This chain's CDR3 is CASSLGQGGTGELFF. CDR3 DNA: TGCGCCAGCAGCCTCGGACAGGGTGGGACCGGGGAGCTGTTTTTT.

The chain carries TRBV5-4 and TRBJ1-4, with D unresolved. Germline V gene sequence: CDR1 SGHNT, CDR2 YYREEE (reference sequence). The CDR3 loop spans 18 amino acids. V was shortened by 0 bases and J by 8 bases, with 23 bases between the two germline ends. The CDR3 loop reads CASSLGGWAAPQGEKLFF. In DNA form, the CDR3 reads TGTGCCAGCAGCTTGGGAGGGTGGGCAGCCCCCCAAGGCGAAAAACTGTTTTTT.

The V gene is TRBV20-1, the J gene TRBJ2-5; 8 bases map to TRBD1. Germline V lookup: CDR1 DFQATT, CDR2 SNEGSKA (reference sequence). V trimming: 3 bases; J trimming: 0 bases; junction bases outside the gene matches: 15. CDR3 length equals 18 residues. The chain's CDR3 is CSASVMRRDRLYQETQYF. Here the CDR3 DNA reads TGCAGTGCTAGTGTTATGCGAAGGGACAGGCTTTACCAAGAGACCCAGTACTTC.

The chain employs TRBV2 and TRBJ1-6, with D unresolved. Germline lookup yields CDR1 SNHLY and CDR2 FYNNEI. Trimming took off 5 bases at V and 3 bases at J, with 5 bases between the two ends. The CDR3 has 13 residues. CDR3 in DNA: TGTGCCAGCAGTCGGGACTATAATTCACCCCTCCACTTT. Amino acid sequence: CASSRDYNSPLHF.

The V call is TRBV7-8, the J call TRBJ2-3, with TRBD1 as a possible D gene (8 bases). The V gene lost 5 bases and the J gene lost 12 bases, with 27 bases spanning the gap. CDR1 SGHVS and CDR2 FQNEAQ come from the germline V gene. The CDR3 totals 16 residues. This CDR3 reads CASSQPRTGGGPDQYF. CDR3 DNA: TGTGCCAGCAGCCAACCCAGAACAGGGGGGGGACCGGACCAGTATTTT.

CDR3 amino acids: CATSGVAGRLNEQFF. CDR3 nucleotides: TGTGCCACCAGTGGCGTAGCGGGAAGACTCAATGAGCAGTTCTTC. The chain joins TRBV24-1 to TRBJ2-1, with TRBD2 identical over 8 bases. This CDR3 region has 15 residues. V shed 5 bases, J shed 6 bases, and the junction held 8 bases outside the gene matches. Germline V gene sequence: CDR1 KGHDR, CDR2 SFDVKD.

V and J are TRBV4-2 and TRBJ1-3, with 9 bases aligning to TRBD1. The CDR3 loop spans 16 amino acids. Germline V gene lookup returns CDR1 LGHNA and CDR2 YNFKEQ. J was trimmed by 5 bases and V by 5 bases; bases with no gene match: 10. The CDR3 loop reads CASSGTGTGNRNTIYF. CDR3 DNA sequence: TGTGCCAGCAGCGGGACCGGGACAGGGAATAGAAACACCATATATTTT.

The chain is built from TRBV2 and TRBJ2-2; D is unresolved. CDR1 and CDR2 (germline): SNHLY, FYNNEI. The germline V and J ends were trimmed by 3 bases and 6 bases, with 8 bases remaining between them. CDR3 size: 13 residues. As DNA, the CDR3 is TGTGCCAGCAGTGAGTGGCTGGCCGGGGAGCTGTTTTTT. Protein product: CASSEWLAGELFF. Based on the CDR3 plus reference TRBV2 and TRBJ2-2, the full variable domain is EPEVTQTPSHQVTQMGQEVILRCVPISNHLYFYWYRQILGQKVEFLVSFYNNEISEKSEIFDDQFSVERPDGSNFTLKIRSTKLEDSAMYFCASSEWLAGELFFGEGSRLTVL.

The chain combines TRBV7-2 with TRBJ1-4; 7 bases align to TRBD1. The CDR3 is 16 residues long. With V trimmed by 5 bases and J by 13 bases, 19 bases remained unmatched. Germline V gives CDR1 SGHTA, CDR2 FQGNSA. The CDR3 coding sequence is TGTGCCAGCAGCCTTTCCTCGGGACAGATAGGAGGCGGACTGTTTTTT. This sequence encodes CASSLSSGQIGGGLFF. The full variable domain, completed using reference TRBV7-2 and TRBJ1-4, is GAGVSQSPSNKVTEKGKDVELRCDPISGHTALYWYRQSLGQGLEFLIYFQGNSAPDKSGLPSDRFSAERTGGSVSTLTIQRTQQEDSAVYLCASSLSSGQIGGGLFFGSGTQLSVL.

The V gene is TRBV19, the J gene TRBJ1-6; no clear D. Germline V gene sequence: CDR1 LNHDA, CDR2 SQIVND (reference sequence). Deletions cut 2 bases from V and 1 base from J, with 9 bases between. The CDR3 extends over 16 amino acids. DNA of the CDR3: TGTGCCAGTAGTATAAGTGCGGGTTCCTATAATTCACCCCTCCACTTT. Encoded protein: CASSISAGSYNSPLHF.